The 3 T cell receptor beta chains in this list originate from one sample, sequenced in a study of blood T cells in healthy people across ages. The second PCR ran about 7 to 12 cycles with a sample-barcoded 5' primer and J-beta primers. TCRdb processed the 5' RACE reads anew with MiXCR; each CDR3 protein has one entry. This sample has about 1,400,000 distinct CDR3 sequences, with approximately 59% found just once. Specimen: blood. These TCRs come from a man aged 18 to 29 in good health.

A single count supports this clonotype. The chain carries TRBV18 and TRBJ2-3, with unresolved D. The V and J ends lost 3 bases and 6 bases respectively, with 10 bases between them. Germline CDR1 reads KGHSH; CDR2 reads LQKENI. The CDR3 is 13 residues long. CDR3 in amino acids: CASSPVVSDTQYF. The CDR3 DNA reads TGTGCCAGCTCACCGGTTGTAAGCGATACGCAGTATTTT.

V is TRBV5-5 and J is TRBJ2-7; D unclear. The germline V gene encodes CDR1 SGHKS and CDR2 YYEKEE (reference sequence). The CDR3 runs 14 residues. Trimming pared 5 bases from V and 5 bases from J, leaving 17 bases between. The CDR3 here is CASSYSGPPDEQYF. CDR3 nucleotides: TGTGCCAGCAGTTACTCGGGTCCACCTGACGAGCAGTACTTC.

CDR3 DNA: TGCGCCAGCAGCCAAGTCCAGTGGCGCGGGGGGGACAATGAGCAGTTCTTC. It specifies CASSQVQWRGGDNEQFF. V usage is TRBV4-3 and J usage is TRBJ2-1, with 9 bases fitting TRBD2. Germline CDR1 is LGHNA and CDR2 is YSLEER. J was trimmed by 5 bases and V by 1 base; bases with no gene match: 9. The CDR3 totals 17 residues.